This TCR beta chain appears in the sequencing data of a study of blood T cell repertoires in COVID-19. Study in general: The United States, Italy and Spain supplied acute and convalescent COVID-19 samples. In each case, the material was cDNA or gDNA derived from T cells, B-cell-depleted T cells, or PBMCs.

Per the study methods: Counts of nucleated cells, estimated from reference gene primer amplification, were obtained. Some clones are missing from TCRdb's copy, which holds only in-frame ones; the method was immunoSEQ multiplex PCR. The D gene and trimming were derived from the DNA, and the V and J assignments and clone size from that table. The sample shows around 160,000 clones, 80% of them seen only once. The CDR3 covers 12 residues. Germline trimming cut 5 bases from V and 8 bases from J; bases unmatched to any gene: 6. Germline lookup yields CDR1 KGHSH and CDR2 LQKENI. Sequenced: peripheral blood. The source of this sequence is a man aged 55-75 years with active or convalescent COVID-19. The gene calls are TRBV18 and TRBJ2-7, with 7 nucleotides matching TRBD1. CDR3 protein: CASSADREQQYF. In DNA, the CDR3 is TGTGCCAGCTCAGCCGACAGGGAGCAGCAGTACTTC. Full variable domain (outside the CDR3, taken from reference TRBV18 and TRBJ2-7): NAGVMQNPRHLVRRRGQEARLRCSPMKGHSHVYWYRQLPEEGLKFMVYLQKENIIDESGMPKERFSAEFPKEGPSILRIQQVVRGDSAAYFCASSADREQQYFGPGTRLTVT.